Below, one TCR beta chain is given with its context. At one of its ends the junction is not consistent with the germline gene, which may arise from a read error. The data are from a study of T cells in Graves' hyperthyroidism and ophthalmopathy. A NOSPECS grade of at least 4, a Clinical Activity Score of at least 3 and duration under 3 months were recorded in ophthalmopathy patients. The CDR3 is 16 amino acids. It was RNA transcripts that yielded the amplified TCR beta CDR3 regions. First-round RT-PCR with HTBI primers amplified the TCR CDR3 region. TCRdb recomputed calls from the multiplex PCR reads with MiXCR, one row per CDR3 protein. Here the sample spans 500,000 to 750,000 distinct CDR3 sequences, 14% being singletons.

The clonotype was recovered from a woman aged 18-35 years with Graves' ophthalmopathy. The V call is TRBV12-3 or TRBV12-4, the J call TRBJ2-1, with D perhaps TRBD1 or TRBD2 (5 bases each). Sequencing input: blood. The chain's CDR3 is CASSLMTLSRGNERFF. Written as DNA, the CDR3 is TGTGCCAGCAGTTTAATGACGCTCTCTCGGGGCAATGAGCGGTTCTTC.